These T cell receptor beta chains were read from a single sample in a study of shared clonotypes between healthy human individuals. The table came from immunoSEQ multiplex PCR; TCRdb's copy has only in-frame clones and leaves some out. The sample includes about 110,000 clones, under 70% seen only once; the top ten take more than 20%. Sequenced input: memory CD8+ T cells sorted from blood. Receptors were obtained from a woman aged 25-40 years in good health. CDR3s include the opening cysteine and the closing phenylalanine or tryptophan. Each record gives: CDR3 DNA, CDR3 protein, J gene, clone size, D gene, V gene. D genes are given only for firm matches. Clone sizes are given selectively: once, few, many, or a class where the clone is expanded.

CDR3nt: TGTGCCAGCAGCAAACTAGCGCGGAATGAGCAGTTCTTC; CDR3aa: CASSKLARNEQFF; j_gene: TRBJ2-1; abundance: once; d_gene: TRBD2; v_gene: TRBV7-3
CDR3nt: TGTGCCAGCAGCTTCGGGGACAGGGACCTCAATGAGCAGTTCTTC; CDR3aa: CASSFGDRDLNEQFF; j_gene: TRBJ2-1; abundance: few; d_gene: TRBD1; v_gene: TRBV11-1
CDR3nt: TGTGCCACCAGCAGAGGACGGGAGGAGGACGAGCAGTACTTC; CDR3aa: CATSRGREEDEQYF; j_gene: TRBJ2-7; abundance: few; d_gene: TRBD2; v_gene: TRBV15
CDR3nt: TGTGCCAGCGGGGACTACGAAGGAGAGACCCAGTACTTC; CDR3aa: CASGDYEGETQYF; j_gene: TRBJ2-5; abundance: NA; d_gene: TRBD2; v_gene: TRBV2
CDR3nt: TGTGCCACCAGCAGAGAAACGGGACTAACAGAGCAGTTCTTC; CDR3aa: CATSRETGLTEQFF; j_gene: TRBJ2-1; abundance: NA; d_gene: TRBD2; v_gene: TRBV15
CDR3nt: TGTGCCAGCAGCCTCGCGGGACTAGCGGGAGTAAATACGCAGTATTTT; CDR3aa: CASSLAGLAGVNTQYF; j_gene: TRBJ2-3; abundance: NA; d_gene: TRBD2; v_gene: TRBV11-2
CDR3nt: TGTGCCAGCAGCCGAGGGACTAGCGGGAGTTGGGACAATGAGCAGTTCTTC; CDR3aa: CASSRGTSGSWDNEQFF; j_gene: TRBJ2-1; abundance: NA; d_gene: TRBD2; v_gene: TRBV7-8
CDR3nt: TGTGCCAGCAGCCCGAGCGGGTCGGTCTACGAGCAGTACTTC; CDR3aa: CASSPSGSVYEQYF; j_gene: TRBJ2-7; abundance: NA; d_gene: NA; v_gene: TRBV5-4
CDR3nt: TGTGCCAGTAGTATAAGGAGCGGATATTACAATGAGCAGTTCTTC; CDR3aa: CASSIRSGYYNEQFF; j_gene: TRBJ2-1; abundance: few; d_gene: NA; v_gene: TRBV19
CDR3nt: TGTGCCAGCAGTGAAGAGCAGGGTGCATACAATGAGCAGTTCTTC; CDR3aa: CASSEEQGAYNEQFF; j_gene: TRBJ2-1; abundance: NA; d_gene: NA; v_gene: TRBV6-1
CDR3nt: TGTGCCATAGGGACAACGAGAGGGGAGCAGTACTTC; CDR3aa: CAIGTTRGEQYF; j_gene: TRBJ2-5; abundance: NA; d_gene: NA; v_gene: TRBV10-3
CDR3nt: TGTGCCAGCAGCTTTCTCGGAGGGGACTACGAGCAGTACTTC; CDR3aa: CASSFLGGDYEQYF; j_gene: TRBJ2-7; abundance: once; d_gene: NA; v_gene: TRBV5-6
CDR3nt: TGTGCCAGCAACGGGTACGGGGGCAATCAGCCCCAGCATTTT; CDR3aa: CASNGYGGNQPQHF; j_gene: TRBJ1-5; abundance: NA; d_gene: NA; v_gene: TRBV2
CDR3nt: TGTGCCAGCAGTATAGGAAGCTCCTACGAGCAGTACTTC; CDR3aa: CASSIGSSYEQYF; j_gene: TRBJ2-7; abundance: NA; d_gene: NA; v_gene: TRBV27
CDR3nt: TGTGCCAGCAGTTTACGAGCCTACTACGAGCAGTACTTC; CDR3aa: CASSLRAYYEQYF; j_gene: TRBJ2-7; abundance: NA; d_gene: NA; v_gene: TRBV27
CDR3nt: TGCGCCAGCAGCCCGGGTTGGGTAGTCACCTACGAGCAGTACTTC; CDR3aa: CASSPGWVVTYEQYF; j_gene: TRBJ2-7; abundance: once; d_gene: NA; v_gene: TRBV5-1
CDR3nt: TGTGCCAGCAGCTTGGGGTGGAATGAGCAGTTCTTC; CDR3aa: CASSLGWNEQFF; j_gene: TRBJ2-1; abundance: NA; d_gene: NA; v_gene: TRBV5-6
CDR3nt: TGTGCCAGCAGCTTATCCAGACAGGAAGCTTTCTTT; CDR3aa: CASSLSRQEAFF; j_gene: TRBJ1-1; abundance: NA; d_gene: NA; v_gene: TRBV7-9
CDR3nt: TGTGCCAGCAGCTCCTTCCGACTAGCGGGAGGGTCCTACAATGAGCAGTTCTTC; CDR3aa: CASSSFRLAGGSYNEQFF; j_gene: TRBJ2-1; abundance: NA; d_gene: TRBD2; v_gene: TRBV5-6
CDR3nt: TGTGCCAGCAGTTTGGCGCTAAGCTCCTACAATGAGCAGTTCTTC; CDR3aa: CASSLALSSYNEQFF; j_gene: TRBJ2-1; abundance: NA; d_gene: NA; v_gene: TRBV28
CDR3nt: TGTGCCAGCAGTGAAGGGCCGACCGGGAACACTGAAGCTTTCTTT; CDR3aa: CASSEGPTGNTEAFF; j_gene: TRBJ1-1; abundance: NA; d_gene: NA; v_gene: TRBV6-1
CDR3nt: TGCGCCAGCAGCGGATGGACCGTTAACTATGGCTACACCTTC; CDR3aa: CASSGWTVNYGYTF; j_gene: TRBJ1-2; abundance: NA; d_gene: NA; v_gene: TRBV10-2
CDR3nt: TGTGCCAGCAGTGGACACCACAATGAGCAGTTCTTC; CDR3aa: CASSGHHNEQFF; j_gene: TRBJ2-1; abundance: NA; d_gene: NA; v_gene: TRBV25-1
CDR3nt: TGTGCCTGGGGTAGCGGGACAGGGAGCACTGAAGCTTTCTTT; CDR3aa: CAWGSGTGSTEAFF; j_gene: TRBJ1-1; abundance: few; d_gene: TRBD1; v_gene: TRBV30
CDR3nt: TGCGCCAGCAGCTTGGGGCTAGCGGCCTCCTACGAGCAGTACTTC; CDR3aa: CASSLGLAASYEQYF; j_gene: TRBJ2-7; abundance: many; d_gene: TRBD2; v_gene: TRBV5-1
CDR3nt: TGTGCCAGCAGCGTAGTAAACAGTCGAAACACCATATATTTT; CDR3aa: CASSVVNSRNTIYF; j_gene: TRBJ1-3; abundance: NA; d_gene: NA; v_gene: TRBV9
CDR3nt: TGTGCCAGCGCCCCCATACCTAGCGGGAGAGGGTCCTACGAGCAGTACTTC; CDR3aa: CASAPIPSGRGSYEQYF; j_gene: TRBJ2-7; abundance: NA; d_gene: TRBD2; v_gene: TRBV25-1
CDR3nt: TGTGCCAGCAGTTCTAGCTATGAATCACTAGCGGGAGGGTACGAGCAGTACTTC; CDR3aa: CASSSSYESLAGGYEQYF; j_gene: TRBJ2-7; abundance: few; d_gene: TRBD2; v_gene: TRBV28
CDR3nt: TGTGCCAGCAGCTTAGACCAGAATGGCTACACCTTC; CDR3aa: CASSLDQNGYTF; j_gene: TRBJ1-2; abundance: few; d_gene: NA; v_gene: TRBV11-2
CDR3nt: TGTGTCAGAAGCTTAAGAGAGGAGAACGGGGTAGGAGGGACGCAGTATTTT; CDR3aa: CVRSLREENGVGGTQYF; j_gene: TRBJ2-3; abundance: NA; d_gene: NA; v_gene: TRBV7-5
CDR3nt: TGTGCCAGCAGTGAATTCGGGGCGGGAGGGCCTCTGGAGACCCAGTACTTC; CDR3aa: CASSEFGAGGPLETQYF; j_gene: TRBJ2-5; abundance: NA; d_gene: TRBD2; v_gene: TRBV2
CDR3nt: TGTGCCAGCAGCGTAGGAGGTCGGAACACCGGGGAGCTGTTTTTT; CDR3aa: CASSVGGRNTGELFF; j_gene: TRBJ2-2; abundance: NA; d_gene: NA; v_gene: TRBV9
CDR3nt: TGCGCCAGCAGTGATTATAGGGACAGCTATGGCTACACCTTC; CDR3aa: CASSDYRDSYGYTF; j_gene: TRBJ1-2; abundance: few; d_gene: TRBD1; v_gene: TRBV10-2
CDR3nt: TGTGCCAGCAGTTATCGGGCCGGCGGGTACTCCTACGAGCAGTACTTC; CDR3aa: CASSYRAGGYSYEQYF; j_gene: TRBJ2-7; abundance: NA; d_gene: NA; v_gene: TRBV6-6
CDR3nt: TGTGCCAGCAGTTTACGTCCGGGAACTGAAGCTTTCTTT; CDR3aa: CASSLRPGTEAFF; j_gene: TRBJ1-1; abundance: NA; d_gene: NA; v_gene: TRBV27
CDR3nt: TGTGCCAGCTCAGCGGAAGCGGGAGACGAGCAGTACTTC; CDR3aa: CASSAEAGDEQYF; j_gene: TRBJ2-7; abundance: NA; d_gene: TRBD2; v_gene: TRBV18
CDR3nt: TGTGCCAGCAGCTTGTCGACAGATACGCAGTATTTT; CDR3aa: CASSLSTDTQYF; j_gene: TRBJ2-3; abundance: few; d_gene: NA; v_gene: TRBV5-4
CDR3nt: TGCGCCAGCAGCCAAGTAACTAGCGGGGACAATGAGCAGTTCTTC; CDR3aa: CASSQVTSGDNEQFF; j_gene: TRBJ2-1; abundance: many; d_gene: TRBD2; v_gene: TRBV4-1
CDR3nt: TGTGCCAGCTCGCGGATGCGGAAGGGTTCGGGAAACACCATATATTTT; CDR3aa: CASSRMRKGSGNTIYF; j_gene: TRBJ1-3; abundance: NA; d_gene: NA; v_gene: TRBV18
CDR3nt: TGTGCCAGCAGCTTGTGGACAGGGGGCGTCGGGAACACTGAAGCTTTCTTT; CDR3aa: CASSLWTGGVGNTEAFF; j_gene: TRBJ1-1; abundance: NA; d_gene: TRBD1; v_gene: TRBV5-5
CDR3nt: TGTGCCAGCAGCGCCGGGACAGGGTTCACCGGGGAGCTGTTTTTT; CDR3aa: CASSAGTGFTGELFF; j_gene: TRBJ2-2; abundance: NA; d_gene: TRBD1; v_gene: TRBV9
CDR3nt: TGTGCCAGCAGTAAAGGGACTAGCGGGAGTCGGGGGGGCGAGCAGTACTTC; CDR3aa: CASSKGTSGSRGGEQYF; j_gene: TRBJ2-7; abundance: NA; d_gene: TRBD2; v_gene: TRBV27
CDR3nt: TGTGCCAGCAGCCCAGGCGGGGGCGCGCTACGGCAGTACTTC; CDR3aa: CASSPGGGALRQYF; j_gene: TRBJ2-7; abundance: NA; d_gene: NA; v_gene: TRBV7-6
CDR3nt: TGCGCCAGCAGCTTGGGAGCTAGCGGAAACAATGAGCAGTTCTTC; CDR3aa: CASSLGASGNNEQFF; j_gene: TRBJ2-1; abundance: NA; d_gene: TRBD2; v_gene: TRBV5-1
CDR3nt: TGTGCCAGCAGCCTATGGGGACAGGGTAAAGATACGCAGTATTTT; CDR3aa: CASSLWGQGKDTQYF; j_gene: TRBJ2-3; abundance: NA; d_gene: TRBD1; v_gene: TRBV11-2
CDR3nt: TGTGCCAGCAGTTTTAGGGTTTTCCAGCCCCAGCATTTT; CDR3aa: CASSFRVFQPQHF; j_gene: TRBJ1-5; abundance: NA; d_gene: NA; v_gene: TRBV27
CDR3nt: TGTGCCTGGAGTGAAGGGACCACCTACGAGCAGTACTTC; CDR3aa: CAWSEGTTYEQYF; j_gene: TRBJ2-7; abundance: NA; d_gene: NA; v_gene: TRBV30
CDR3nt: TGTGCCAGCACCAACTCCGTCAGCGAGCAGTACTTC; CDR3aa: CASTNSVSEQYF; j_gene: TRBJ2-7; abundance: NA; d_gene: NA; v_gene: TRBV27